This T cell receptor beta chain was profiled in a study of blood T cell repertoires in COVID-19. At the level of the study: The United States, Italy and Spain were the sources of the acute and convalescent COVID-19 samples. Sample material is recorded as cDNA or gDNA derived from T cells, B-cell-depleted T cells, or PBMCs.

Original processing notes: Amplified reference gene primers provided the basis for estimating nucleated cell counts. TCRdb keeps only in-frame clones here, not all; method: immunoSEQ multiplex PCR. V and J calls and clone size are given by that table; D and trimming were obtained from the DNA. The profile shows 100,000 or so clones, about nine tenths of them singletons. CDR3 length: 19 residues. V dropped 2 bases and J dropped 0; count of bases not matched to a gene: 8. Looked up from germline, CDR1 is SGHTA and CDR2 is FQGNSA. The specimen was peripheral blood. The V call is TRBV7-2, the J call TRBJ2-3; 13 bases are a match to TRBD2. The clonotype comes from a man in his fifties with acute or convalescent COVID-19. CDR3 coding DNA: TGTGCCAGCAGCTTACTTATCACTAGCGGGGGGGCTAGCACAGATACGCAGTATTTT. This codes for CASSLLITSGGASTDTQYF.